This paragraph reports one T cell receptor (beta chain). This specimen comes from a study of blood T cell repertoires in COVID-19. Study details: PBMCs, B-cell-depleted T cells, or T cells were the source of the cDNA or gDNA that made up the material.

Germline V gene data show CDR1 as SGHAT and CDR2 as FQNNGV. The CDR3 covers 15 residues. Germline trimming cut 5 bases from V and 4 bases from J; bases unmatched to any gene: 7. The protocol was immunoSEQ multiplex PCR, while the TCRdb copy is restricted to in-frame clones and leaves out a portion. The table shows 190,000 or so clones, with approximately 86% occurring only once. This sequence originates from a man aged 35-49 years with active or convalescent COVID-19. This sequence joins TRBV11-2 and TRBJ2-7; 11 positions agree with TRBD2. Sample: peripheral blood. Here the CDR3 reads CASSLRLAGSYEQYF. The CDR3 region has the DNA TGTGCCAGCAGCCTCCGACTAGCGGGGTCTTACGAGCAGTACTTC.